Listed here are 7 T cell receptor beta chains from one sample, sequenced in a study of blood T cells in healthy people across ages. Then a second PCR, running roughly 7 to 11 cycles, was carried out with a sample-barcoded 5' primer and a J-beta primer mix. TCRdb itself ran the 5' RACE reads through MiXCR, one entry per CDR3 protein. The repertoire includes fewer than 1,000,000 distinct CDR3 sequences, around two fifths of them detected once, and roughly 19% sits in the top ten. The sample taken for sequencing was blood. These TCRs come from a man aged 55-75 years in good health.

This clonotype was seen more than once but under ten times. In DNA, the CDR3 is TGCGCCAGCAGCTCCCAACTACAGGGGCAGTTCTTC. Protein product: CASSSQLQGQFF. The V and J genes are TRBV5-1 and TRBJ2-1; the D gene is possibly TRBD1 (6 bases). The CDR3 runs to 12 residues. The germline CDR1 and CDR2 sequences are SGHRS and YFSETQ. Between the trimmed V and J ends, which lost 3 bases and 12 bases, there was a span of 13 bases.

Ten or more counts support this clonotype. The genes are TRBV12-3 or TRBV12-4 and TRBJ2-7; no clear D. The V end was cut by 5 bases, the J end by 2 bases, with 7 bases between. This CDR3 contains 12 residues. The CDR3 loop is CASSPGPYEQYF. CDR3 nucleotide sequence: TGTGCCAGCAGTCCCGGGCCCTACGAGCAGTACTTC.

The V call is TRBV7-2, the J call TRBJ1-1; D unresolved. The germline V gene encodes CDR1 SGHTA and CDR2 FQGNSA. V lost 1 base to trimming and J lost 6 bases, with 12 bases between them. The CDR3 contains 14 residues. The CDR3 region has the DNA TGTGCCAGCAGCTTAGTATCCACCGGGGCTGAAGCTTTCTTT. Translation: CASSLVSTGAEAFF.

This clonotype was counted at least ten times. The V and J genes are TRBV10-3 and TRBJ2-4; the D gene is possibly TRBD2 (6 bases). The V and J ends lost 10 bases and 1 base respectively, with 11 bases between them. The CDR3 loop spans 13 amino acids. The V gene's germline CDR1 is ENHRY and CDR2 SYGVKD. CDR3 sequence (DNA): TGTGCCACCCAAAGCGGGGCCAAAAACATTCAGTACTTC. Its translation: CATQSGAKNIQYF.

This clonotype was detected only a few times. The chain links TRBV7-2 to TRBJ1-2; weak D call: TRBD1 (5 bases). The CDR3 covers 13 residues. V lost 0 bases and J 8 bases, leaving 10 bases between the germline ends. Germline V gene sequence: CDR1 SGHTA, CDR2 FQGNSA. This CDR3 is CASSLARESGYTF. The CDR3 DNA reads as TGTGCCAGCAGCTTAGCCAGGGAGAGCGGCTACACCTTC. Looking up the rest from reference TRBV7-2 and TRBJ1-2 gives the full variable domain: GAGVSQSPSNKVTEKGKDVELRCDPISGHTALYWYRQSLGQGLEFLIYFQGNSAPDKSGLPSDRFSAERTGGSVSTLTIQRTQQEDSAVYLCASSLARESGYTFGSGTRLTVV.

The sample holds many counts of this clonotype. This chain links TRBV6-6 with TRBJ1-2, with D perhaps matching TRBD1 (6 bases). Trimming removed 6 bases at V and 4 bases at J, with 12 bases between. The CDR3 contains 13 residues. The germline CDR1 and CDR2 sequences are MNHNY and SVGAGI (reference sequence). The DNA of the CDR3 is TGTGCCAGCAGCCCACAGGGTTTCTATGGCTACACCTTC. As protein: CASSPQGFYGYTF.

The J gene is TRBJ2-7, the V gene TRBV5-6; D remains ambiguous. V was pared by 3 bases and J by 0 bases, with 13 bases between. CDR3 size: 15 residues. CDR1 and CDR2 from the germline V gene are SGHDT and YYEEEE. CDR3 protein: CASSSAGRFSYEQYF. Here the CDR3 DNA reads TGTGCCAGCAGCTCGGCTGGCCGATTCTCCTACGAGCAGTACTTC. The complete variable domain, with remaining parts taken from reference TRBV5-6 and TRBJ2-7, reads DAGVTQSPTHLIKTRGQQVTLRCSPKSGHDTVSWYQQALGQGPQFIFQYYEEEERQRGNFPDRFSGHQFPNYSSELNVNALLLGDSALYLCASSSAGRFSYEQYFGPGTRLTVT.